The present T cell receptor (beta chain) was sequenced within a study of patients and donors after allogeneic stem cell transplantation. There are 14 residues in the CDR3. The V end lost 0 bases, the J end lost 4 bases, and 10 bases lay between the germline ends. Germline CDR1 is SGHVS and CDR2 is FNYEAQ. Each CDR3 protein is one row after TCRdb ran MiXCR on the RT-PCR reads. The sample holds 800,000 to 1,000,000 distinct CDR3 sequences, roughly 17% seen once. This clonotype was recorded a few times. This TCR derives from a human donor who was either an allogeneic HSCT recipient or a stem cell or donor lymphocyte infusion donor (not recorded which). It is not recorded whose cells these are; they may come from a transplant donor. The source material was blood, either unsorted or a sorted T cell fraction (not recorded which). The chain recombines TRBV7-6 with TRBJ2-7; D is ambiguous. In nucleotides, the CDR3 is TGTGCCAGCAGCTTAGCGGACGCCAATTACGAGCAGTACTTC. This translates into CASSLADANYEQYF.